This note documents a single T cell receptor (beta chain) sequence. The sample comes from a study of blood T cell repertoires in COVID-19. Germline CDR1 reads LNHDA; CDR2 reads SQIVND (reference sequence). Unmatched junction bases numbered 2, after V lost 1 base and J lost 1 base. The CDR3 loop spans 15 amino acids. In the original analysis: Amplifying reference gene primers gave estimates of nucleated cell counts. The protocol was immunoSEQ multiplex PCR, while the TCRdb copy is restricted to in-frame clones and leaves out a portion. Clonal size and the V and J genes are those of that table, whereas D and trimming came from the DNA. Of roughly 180,000 clones detected, approximately 85% appear once; the ten largest clones hold just under 8.5%.

V is TRBV19 and J is TRBJ2-3, with 7 positions matching TRBD1. Material: peripheral blood. The receptor comes from a woman aged 55-70 years with acute or convalescent COVID-19. The CDR3 spells CASSIGQGGTDTQYF. The CDR3 bases are TGTGCCAGTAGTATAGGACAGGGCGGCACAGATACGCAGTATTTT.